This is a list of T cell receptor beta chains from one sample in a study of beta chain features in type 1 diabetes. Measured with immunoSEQ multiplex PCR; TCRdb has only the in-frame clones, and not every one. The sample contains a few hundred thousand clones, roughly an eighth of which appear only once. Sequencing used naive CD4+ T cells from blood. All receptors come from a man aged 25 to 40 with type 1 diabetes. CDR3s include the opening cysteine and the closing phenylalanine or tryptophan. Fields, in order: clone size, J gene, V gene, D gene, CDR3 protein, CDR3 DNA. D genes are given only for firm matches. Clone sizes are given selectively: once, few, many, or a class where the clone is expanded.

size: few; J: TRBJ2-1; V: TRBV29-1; D: -; CDR3: CSAAIDGAVLNEQFF; DNA: TGCAGCGCCGCAATAGACGGAGCCGTCTTGAATGAGCAGTTCTTC
size: few; J: TRBJ2-4; V: TRBV2; D: -; CDR3: CASTSDQALAKNIQYF; DNA: TGTGCCAGCACGTCGGATCAGGCTCTAGCCAAAAACATTCAGTACTTC
size: few; J: TRBJ2-3; V: TRBV19; D: -; CDR3: CASSTRDTDTQYF; DNA: TGTGCCAGTAGTACACGGGACACAGATACGCAGTATTTT
size: -; J: TRBJ2-1; V: TRBV27; D: TRBD2; CDR3: CASRPGREAYNEQFF; DNA: TGTGCCAGCCGACCTGGCCGGGAGGCCTACAATGAGCAGTTCTTC
size: -; J: TRBJ2-7; V: TRBV30; D: -; CDR3: CAWSLQMTYEQYF; DNA: TGTGCCTGGAGTCTCCAGATGACCTACGAGCAGTACTTC
size: few; J: TRBJ1-4; V: TRBV29-1; D: -; CDR3: CSGEGPNEKLFF; DNA: TGCAGCGGGGAGGGGCCTAATGAAAAACTGTTTTTT
size: few; J: TRBJ1-5; V: TRBV7-2; D: -; CDR3: CASSEGVNQPQHF; DNA: TGTGCCAGCAGCGAAGGGGTCAATCAGCCCCAGCATTTT
size: few; J: TRBJ1-1; V: TRBV5-1; D: -; CDR3: CASSLGAQRGTEAFF; DNA: TGCGCCAGCAGTTTGGGTGCCCAACGGGGCACTGAAGCTTTCTTT
size: -; J: TRBJ2-7; V: TRBV18; D: TRBD2; CDR3: CASSPPSGRAGEQYF; DNA: TGTGCCAGCTCACCACCAAGCGGGAGGGCCGGAGAGCAGTACTTC
size: -; J: TRBJ1-2; V: TRBV28; D: TRBD1; CDR3: CASTITGGSYGYTF; DNA: TGTGCCAGCACAATAACAGGGGGGTCCTATGGCTACACCTTC
size: -; J: TRBJ2-5; V: TRBV27; D: -; CDR3: CASSPDTSFETQYF; DNA: TGTGCCAGCAGTCCAGATACTAGCTTCGAGACCCAGTACTTC
size: few; J: TRBJ2-1; V: TRBV30; D: -; CDR3: CAWSKRGYNEQFF; DNA: TGTGCCTGGAGTAAAAGGGGATACAATGAGCAGTTCTTC
size: -; J: TRBJ2-3; V: TRBV6-5; D: -; CDR3: CASSYELSTDTQYF; DNA: TGTGCCAGCAGTTACGAACTGAGCACAGATACGCAGTATTTT
size: -; J: TRBJ1-1; V: TRBV30; D: TRBD1; CDR3: CAWSPRTGGSEAFF; DNA: TGTGCCTGGAGTCCCCGGACAGGGGGCTCGGAAGCTTTCTTT
size: few; J: TRBJ2-5; V: TRBV4-1; D: -; CDR3: CASSQDPNREETQYF; DNA: TGCGCCAGCAGCCAAGATCCTAACAGGGAAGAGACCCAGTACTTC
size: few; J: TRBJ2-3; V: TRBV4-3; D: TRBD2; CDR3: CASSQGQAGAGDTQYF; DNA: TGCGCCAGCAGCCAAGGCCAGGCGGGAGCGGGAGATACGCAGTATTTT
size: -; J: TRBJ2-3; V: TRBV28; D: TRBD1; CDR3: CASSFITGQGAYF; DNA: TGTGCCAGCAGTTTCATAACGGGACAGGGGGCGTATTTT
size: few; J: TRBJ2-5; V: TRBV27; D: -; CDR3: CASSLSPQGETQYF; DNA: TGTGCCAGCAGTTTATCGCCCCAGGGGGAGACCCAGTACTTC
size: -; J: TRBJ2-1; V: TRBV6-1; D: -; CDR3: CASSEESLTVSFLF; DNA: TGTGCCAGCAGTGAAGAGTCCCTGACAGTCTCCTTTCTCTTC
size: -; J: TRBJ2-7; V: TRBV4-2; D: TRBD2; CDR3: CASSQTSGSSAQYF; DNA: TGTGCCAGCAGCCAGACTAGCGGGAGTTCAGCGCAGTACTTC
size: few; J: TRBJ2-3; V: TRBV4-2; D: TRBD2; CDR3: CASSQDWASGDTQYF; DNA: TGTGCCAGCAGCCAAGATTGGGCTAGCGGAGATACGCAGTATTTT
size: -; J: TRBJ2-3; V: TRBV25-1; D: -; CDR3: CASQHGGRGDTQYF; DNA: TGTGCCAGTCAGCACGGGGGAAGGGGAGATACGCAGTATTTT
size: -; J: TRBJ1-4; V: TRBV27; D: TRBD1; CDR3: CASSLTGPANEKLFF; DNA: TGTGCCAGCAGTTTGACAGGGCCGGCTAATGAAAAACTGTTTTTT
size: -; J: TRBJ1-3; V: TRBV18; D: TRBD1; CDR3: CASSGSRQGGNTIYF; DNA: TGTGCCAGCTCAGGATCAAGACAGGGCGGAAACACCATATATTTT
size: few; J: TRBJ2-1; V: TRBV28; D: TRBD2; CDR3: CASSILAGGKNEQFF; DNA: TGTGCCAGCAGTATACTAGCGGGAGGAAAGAATGAGCAGTTCTTC
size: few; J: TRBJ2-3; V: TRBV5-4; D: TRBD1; CDR3: CASSREVEAGGQDTQYF; DNA: TGTGCCAGCAGCAGAGAGGTAGAGGCAGGGGGCCAAGATACGCAGTATTTT